This TCR beta chain emerged from a study of T cells expressing NK-cell markers. Notes on the study in general: For about six donors, the dominant NKG2C+ clonotypes made up about 1.0-7.5% of their CD8+ T cells.

Concerning this clonotype: Its cognate antigen is unknown.

TCRdb re-analyzed the 5' RACE reads; it lists each CDR3 protein once, without DNA. The sample holds about 390,000 distinct CDR3 sequences. The CDR3 consists of 20 residues. Germline values: CDR1 SQVTM, CDR2 ANQGSEA. The chain couples TRBV29-1 to TRBJ2-1; the TRBD2 assignment by TCRdb is unverifiable without DNA. This TCR was sampled from a woman in her fifties or sixties in good health. The sequenced sample consisted of blood T cells: a sorted CD56 or NKG2C T cell subset, CD4+ or CD8+ T cells, or bulk PBMC T cells (not recorded which). The CDR3 sequence: CIVSGDPTSGRESSYNEQFF.